The 30 T cell receptor beta chains presented below share a single source sample, sequenced in a study of blood T cell repertoires in COVID-19. Method: immunoSEQ multiplex PCR; TCRdb's copy keeps in-frame clones and lacks some. The sample yields over 200,000 clones, about 80% seen once. Sequenced material: peripheral blood. The receptors stem from a man aged 45-65 years with active or convalescent COVID-19.

This chain joins TRBV5-6 and TRBJ2-7, with D perhaps TRBD1 (5 bases). Trimming stripped 3 bases from V and 5 bases from J, with 12 bases between. Germline V CDR1 and CDR2: SGHDT, YYEEEE. The CDR3 is 13 amino acids. The CDR3 region has the DNA TGTGCCAGCAGCTATCAGGGTTCCCACGAGCAGTACTTC. Translated: CASSYQGSHEQYF.

For this clone: Other DNA sequences within the sample encode an identical CDR3. The chain recombines TRBV29-1 with TRBJ1-2; D is uncertain. Germline V gene data show CDR1 as SQVTM and CDR2 as ANQGSEA. Trimming left V 6 bases short and J 1 base short, with 6 bases between. There are 11 residues in the CDR3. CDR3 DNA sequence: TGCAGCGTGAGGTATAACTATGGCTACACCTTC. The encoded protein is CSVRYNYGYTF.

The J gene is TRBJ2-3, the V gene TRBV19; the match to TRBD1 covers 7 bases. The CDR3 loop spans 13 amino acids. Germline lookup yields CDR1 LNHDA and CDR2 SQIVND (reference sequence). The trim removed 4 bases at V and 8 bases at J, leaving 6 bases unmatched. Here the CDR3 reads CASSRPGGGTQYF. CDR3 DNA: TGTGCCAGTAGTAGACCAGGGGGTGGTACGCAGTATTTT. Looking up the rest from reference TRBV19 and TRBJ2-3 gives the full variable domain: DGGITQSPKYLFRKEGQNVTLSCEQNLNHDAMYWYRQDPGQGLRLIYYSQIVNDFQKGDIAEGYSVSREKKESFPLTVTSAQKNPTAFYLCASSRPGGGTQYFGPGTRLTVL.

V is TRBV3-1 (or the pseudogene TRBV3-2) and J is TRBJ1-1; possibly TRBD1 for D (5 bases). Trimming cost V 4 bases and J 5 bases, with 11 bases left between them. The CDR3 totals 13 residues. Germline CDR1 is LGHDT and CDR2 is YNNKEL (reference sequence). The CDR3, as DNA: TGTGCCAGCAGCCCCGGGGGGAGTACTGAAGCTTTCTTT. Translated: CASSPGGSTEAFF.

The chain employs TRBV19 and TRBJ2-1; D perhaps matches TRBD2 (5 bases). Per germline, CDR1 LNHDA and CDR2 SQIVND (reference sequence). Trimming cost V 3 bases and J 7 bases, with 19 bases left between them. The CDR3 spans 16 residues. The CDR3 region has the DNA TGTGCCAGTAGTATGGTTTTAAGAGGGCTAGGGAATGAGCAGTTCTTC. This codes for CASSMVLRGLGNEQFF.

The V gene is TRBV6-5, the J gene TRBJ1-5; D is possibly TRBD1 (5 bases). CDR1 and CDR2 (germline): MNHEY, SVGAGI. The CDR3 contains 15 residues. V lost 11 bases, J lost 1 base, and 18 bases lay in between. The CDR3 DNA sequence: TGTGCCGCCTCAGGCGAGGGACTCAGCAATCAGCCCCAGCATTTT. This gives the protein CAASGEGLSNQPQHF.

The rearrangement uses TRBV30 and TRBJ1-3; D remains ambiguous. This CDR3 is 12 amino acids long. Germline V CDR1 and CDR2: GTSNPN, SVGIG (reference sequence). Trimming took off 0 bases at V and 9 bases at J, with 9 bases between the two ends. The CDR3 nucleotides are TGTGCCTGGAGTGTAGAGGGTCTCACCATATATTTT. Residues: CAWSVEGLTIYF.

V usage is TRBV29-1 and J usage is TRBJ1-4; D unclear. V was clipped by 3 bases and J by 3 bases, with 11 bases between them. The CDR3 is 14 amino acids. Per germline, CDR1 SQVTM and CDR2 ANQGSEA. CDR3 coding DNA: TGCAGCGTTGACTGGAGCGGCGCTAATGAAAAACTGTTTTTT. This translates into CSVDWSGANEKLFF. Together with reference TRBV29-1 and TRBJ1-4, the CDR3 gives the full variable domain: SAVISQKPSRDICQRGTSLTIQCQVDSQVTMMFWYRQQPGQSLTLIATANQGSEATYESGFVIDKFPISRPNLTFSTLTVSNMSPEDSSIYLCSVDWSGANEKLFFGSGTQLSVL.

In DNA form, the CDR3 reads TGTGCCAGCAAGGGAAACGACAGACAAGAAGATACGCAGTATTTT. Protein sequence: CASKGNDRQEDTQYF. The chain links TRBV6-5 to TRBJ2-3; D is perhaps TRBD1 (5 bases). Deletions cut 7 bases from V and 5 bases from J, with 19 bases between. Germline V gives CDR1 MNHEY, CDR2 SVGAGI. The CDR3 has 15 amino acids.

This chain links TRBV28 with TRBJ1-2, with D maybe TRBD1 (5 bases). CDR3 length: 13 amino acids. CDR1 is MDHEN and CDR2 is SYDVKM in the germline V gene. The V and J ends lost 5 bases and 3 bases respectively, with 10 bases between them. This CDR3 is CASSSGTDYGYTF. CDR3 coding DNA: TGTGCCAGCAGTAGCGGGACCGACTATGGCTACACCTTC.

The chain employs TRBV30 and TRBJ2-1; 11 bases are a match to TRBD2. Germline V CDR1 and CDR2: GTSNPN, SVGIG (reference sequence). The CDR3 runs 11 residues. Losses at the gene ends were 8 bases for V and 15 bases for J; bases not matched to a gene: 9. The DNA of the CDR3 is TGTGCCGGGATTAGCGGGGGGGCGATGTTCTTC. Amino acid sequence: CAGISGGAMFF.

This clone was observed once. The rearrangement links TRBV18 to TRBJ2-2; possibly TRBD1 for D (6 bases). Deletions cut 0 bases from V and 0 bases from J, with 11 bases between. This CDR3 contains 17 residues. CDR1 is KGHSH, CDR2 LQKENI, per germline. For the CDR3, the DNA is TGTGCCAGCTCACCACCGCAGGGGCTCGCGAACACCGGGGAGCTGTTTTTT. It codes for CASSPPQGLANTGELFF.

For the CDR3, the DNA is TGTGCCAGCAGTGTTGACAGGGGGCTCACTGAAAAACTGTTTTTT. It codes for CASSVDRGLTEKLFF. V and J are TRBV2 and TRBJ1-4; 10 bases map to TRBD1. The CDR3 sequence is 15 residues long. Germline V gene sequence: CDR1 SNHLY, CDR2 FYNNEI. After removal of 4 bases from V and 7 bases from J, the junction contained 6 bases not matched to a gene.

The chain carries TRBV5-1 and TRBJ1-1; the D is unclear. This CDR3 comprises 14 residues. Germline CDR1 is SGHRS and CDR2 is YFSETQ. Trimming stripped 4 bases from V and 2 bases from J, with 12 bases between. DNA of the CDR3: TGCGCCAGCAGCCCACAACCCACCAACACTGAAGCTTTCTTT. This translates into CASSPQPTNTEAFF. The full variable domain, completed using reference TRBV5-1 and TRBJ1-1, is KAGVTQTPRYLIKTRGQQVTLSCSPISGHRSVSWYQQTPGQGLQFLFEYFSETQRNKGNFPGRFSGRQFSNSRSEMNVSTLELGDSALYLCASSPQPTNTEAFFGQGTRLTVV.

This rearrangement joins TRBV5-1 to TRBJ2-1; TRBD1 might be the D (6 bases). Germline CDR1 is SGHRS and CDR2 is YFSETQ. V was pared by 1 base and J by 10 bases, with 12 bases between. The CDR3 consists of 13 residues. The CDR3 region is CASSLLGAGEQFF. The CDR3 DNA follows: TGCGCCAGCAGCTTGTTGGGGGCTGGCGAGCAGTTCTTC.

The rearrangement joins TRBV7-3 to TRBJ2-3, with a weak D call TRBD2 (5 bases). CDR1 and CDR2 (germline): SGHTA, FQGTGA. Trimming removed 2 bases from V and 1 base from J, with 13 bases in between. There are 16 residues in the CDR3. The CDR3 sequence: CASSLAPLSGTDTQYF. The CDR3 DNA sequence: TGTGCCAGCAGCTTAGCCCCTCTTAGCGGCACAGATACGCAGTATTTT.

The chain uses TRBV28 and TRBJ1-4; 7 bases are shared with TRBD1. Trimming at V came to 3 bases and at J to 8 bases, leaving 3 bases not matched to a gene. This CDR3 is 13 amino acids long. The germline gives CDR1 MDHEN, CDR2 SYDVKM. CDR3 residues: CASSLGQYEKLFF. DNA for the CDR3: TGTGCCAGCAGTTTGGGACAGTACGAAAAACTGTTTTTT.

The CDR3 DNA reads TGCAGCGTTGAGCTCGACAGGGGGTATGGCTACACCTTC. Protein: CSVELDRGYGYTF. J is TRBJ1-2 and V is TRBV29-1; 9 positions agree with TRBD1. The CDR3 contains 13 residues. V lost 3 bases, J lost 5 bases, and 4 bases stayed unmatched. Germline V CDR1 and CDR2: SQVTM, ANQGSEA.

The J gene is TRBJ1-2, the V gene TRBV4-2, with TRBD1 matching 7 bases. The ends lost 0 bases at V and 7 bases at J; junction bases unmatched: 8. Per germline, CDR1 LGHNA and CDR2 YNFKEQ. The CDR3 has 15 amino acids. The CDR3 loop is CASSQDFRGGAGYTF. The CDR3 DNA follows: TGTGCCAGCAGCCAAGATTTTCGAGGGGGCGCTGGCTACACCTTC.

The chain combines TRBV6-5 with TRBJ1-2; D is unresolved. The CDR3 contains 15 residues. The V end was cut by 0 bases, the J end by 8 bases, with 16 bases between. Germline CDR1 is MNHEY and CDR2 is SVGAGI. The CDR3 protein is CASSYSDRRGGGYTF. CDR3 nucleotides: TGTGCCAGCAGTTACTCGGATAGGCGGGGAGGAGGCTACACCTTC.

Concerning this clone itself: At one of its ends the junction is not consistent with the germline gene, which may arise from a read error. The V and J genes are TRBV28 and TRBJ2-7, with D possibly TRBD2 on 6 matching bases. CDR1 is MDHEN and CDR2 is SYDVKM in the germline V gene. CDR3 length: 12 residues. The CDR3 bases are TGTGCCAGCAGTACCCCCAATGGAGGGGAGGACTTC. Its protein product is CASSTPNGGEDF.

The gene calls are TRBV28 and TRBJ1-5, with D possibly TRBD1 on 5 matching bases. The ends were cut back, 5 bases at V and 3 bases at J, with 14 bases in the middle. The CDR3 consists of 15 residues. Germline V CDR1 and CDR2: MDHEN, SYDVKM. CDR3 in amino acids: CASSPQTGINQPQHF. The CDR3 DNA sequence: TGTGCCAGCAGTCCACAAACAGGAATCAATCAGCCCCAGCATTTT.

The count of this clone is one. This chain links TRBV5-6 with TRBJ2-3; TRBD1 agrees at 7 bases. V dropped 3 bases and J dropped 3; count of bases not matched to a gene: 4. Germline-derived CDR1 and CDR2 are SGHDT and YYEEEE. The CDR3 length is 14 residues. CDR3 nucleotides: TGTGCCAGCAGCTCCCCAGGGGGTACAGATACGCAGTATTTT. This encodes CASSSPGGTDTQYF.

This clone was observed a single time. The chain employs TRBV30 and TRBJ2-3, with D unresolved. CDR1 GTSNPN and CDR2 SVGIG come from the germline V gene (reference sequence). The CDR3 spans 13 residues. V was shortened by 3 bases and J by 1 base, with 8 bases between the two germline ends. For the CDR3, the DNA is TGTGCCTGGAGACCAGGTGGCACAGATACGCAGTATTTT. This gives the protein CAWRPGGTDTQYF. Supplemented by reference TRBV30 and TRBJ2-3, the full variable domain reads SQTIHQWPATLVQPVGSPLSLECTVEGTSNPNLYWYRQAAGRGLQLLFYSVGIGQISSEVPQNLSASRPQDRQFILSSKKLLLSDSGFYLCAWRPGGTDTQYFGPGTRLTVL.

This chain connects TRBV5-4 to TRBJ1-1, with 7 positions matching TRBD1. Losses at the gene ends were 3 bases for V and 2 bases for J; bases not matched to a gene: 7. This CDR3 spans 15 amino acids. The germline CDR1 and CDR2 sequences are SGHNT and YYREEE (reference sequence). CDR3: CASSSGQQVNTEAFF. CDR3 nucleotides: TGTGCCAGCAGCTCGGGACAGCAAGTAAACACTGAAGCTTTCTTT. The entire variable domain, with the rest obtained from reference TRBV5-4 and TRBJ1-1, is as follows: ETGVTQSPTHLIKTRGQQVTLRCSSQSGHNTVSWYQQALGQGPQFIFQYYREEENGRGNFPPRFSGLQFPNYSSELNVNALELDDSALYLCASSSGQQVNTEAFFGQGTRLTVV.

This sequence joins TRBV5-1 and TRBJ2-5, with TRBD2 matching over 8 bases. The junction had 5 bases not matched to a gene; V was cut back by 6 bases and J by 1 base. The germline V gene has CDR1 SGHRS and CDR2 YFSETQ. The length of the CDR3 is 14 residues. CDR3 DNA sequence: TGCGCCAGCACCCCAGGACTAGCCCAAGAGACCCAGTACTTC. Amino acids: CASTPGLAQETQYF.

The genes are TRBV5-1 and TRBJ1-2; TRBD1 aligns across 9 bases. Per the germline V gene, CDR1 is SGHRS and CDR2 is YFSETQ. After removal of 3 bases from V and 8 bases from J, the junction contained 8 bases not matched to a gene. The CDR3 is 14 amino acids. CDR3 coding DNA: TGCGCCAGCAGCTCCGGGGACAGGGTATCAGGCTACACCTTC. Residues: CASSSGDRVSGYTF.

The chain has TRBV10-3 and TRBJ2-7, with D possibly TRBD1 on 5 matching bases. The germline V gene encodes CDR1 ENHRY and CDR2 SYGVKD. The CDR3 contains 15 residues. V lost 2 bases to trimming and J lost 3 bases, with 14 bases between them. The CDR3 DNA sequence: TGTGCCATCAGTGAGAAGGGGCTGACCTACTACGAGCAGTACTTC. This gives the protein CAISEKGLTYYEQYF.

The chain has TRBV5-4 and TRBJ1-2; TRBD1 might be the D (6 bases). Trimming removed 4 bases at V and 2 bases at J, with 9 bases between. This CDR3 contains 13 residues. Germline V CDR1 and CDR2: SGHNT, YYREEE (reference sequence). Written as DNA, the CDR3 is TGTGCCAGCAGCCAGACAGGAAACTATGGCTACACCTTC. This translates into CASSQTGNYGYTF.

This chain joins TRBV15 and TRBJ2-5; the match to TRBD2 covers 9 bases. Germline-derived CDR1 and CDR2 are LNHNV and YYDKDF (reference sequence). This CDR3 region has 16 residues. J was trimmed by 4 bases and V by 0 bases; bases with no gene match: 6. The CDR3 reads CATSRDRASGVETQYF. The CDR3 coding sequence is TGTGCCACCAGCAGAGATAGGGCTAGCGGGGTAGAGACCCAGTACTTC.